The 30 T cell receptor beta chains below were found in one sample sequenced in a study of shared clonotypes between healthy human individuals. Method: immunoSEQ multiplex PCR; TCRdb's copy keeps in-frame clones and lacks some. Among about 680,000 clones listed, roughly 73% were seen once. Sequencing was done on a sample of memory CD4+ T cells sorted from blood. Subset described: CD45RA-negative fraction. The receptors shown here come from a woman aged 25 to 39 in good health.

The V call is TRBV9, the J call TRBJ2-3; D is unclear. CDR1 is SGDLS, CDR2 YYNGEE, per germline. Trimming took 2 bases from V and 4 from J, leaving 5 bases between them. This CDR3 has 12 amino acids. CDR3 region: CASSVDADTQYF. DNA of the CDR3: TGTGCCAGCAGCGTTGATGCAGATACGCAGTATTTT. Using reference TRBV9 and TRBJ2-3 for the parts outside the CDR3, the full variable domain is DSGVTQTPKHLITATGQRVTLRCSPRSGDLSVYWYQQSLDQGLQFLIQYYNGEERAKGNILERFSAQQFPDLHSELNLSSLELGDSALYFCASSVDADTQYFGPGTRLTVL.

The CDR3 DNA is TGTGCCAGCAGTAATCCGGGACAGGGGCTCTACGAGCAGTACTTC. Translating gives CASSNPGQGLYEQYF. The chain employs TRBV28 and TRBJ2-7, with TRBD1 identical over 10 bases. The CDR3 loop spans 15 amino acids. J gave up 3 bases and V 5 bases, and 7 bases lay outside the gene matches. CDR1 and CDR2 from the germline V gene are MDHEN and SYDVKM.

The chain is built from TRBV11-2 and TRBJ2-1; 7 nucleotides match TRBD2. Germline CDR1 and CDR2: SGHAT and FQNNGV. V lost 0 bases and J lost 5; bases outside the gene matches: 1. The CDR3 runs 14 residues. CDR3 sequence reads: CASSLELAHNEQFF. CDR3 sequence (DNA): TGTGCCAGCAGCTTAGAACTAGCGCACAATGAGCAGTTCTTC.

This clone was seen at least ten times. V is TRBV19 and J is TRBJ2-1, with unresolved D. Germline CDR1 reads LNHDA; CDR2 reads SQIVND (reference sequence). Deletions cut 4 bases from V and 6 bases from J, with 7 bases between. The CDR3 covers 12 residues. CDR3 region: CASSNQPNEQFF. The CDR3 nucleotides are TGTGCCAGTAGTAACCAGCCCAATGAGCAGTTCTTC. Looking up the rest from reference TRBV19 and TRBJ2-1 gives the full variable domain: DGGITQSPKYLFRKEGQNVTLSCEQNLNHDAMYWYRQDPGQGLRLIYYSQIVNDFQKGDIAEGYSVSREKKESFPLTVTSAQKNPTAFYLCASSNQPNEQFFGPGTRLTVL.

The CDR3 sequence is CASSATSGRINEQYF. CDR3 sequence (DNA): TGTGCCAGCAGTGCTACTAGCGGGAGGATAAACGAGCAGTACTTC. The genes are TRBV6-5 and TRBJ2-7; 12 bases are shared with TRBD2. The CDR3 contains 15 residues. Trimming at V came to 5 bases and at J to 5 bases, leaving 7 bases not matched to a gene. Germline CDR1 and CDR2: MNHEY and SVGAGI.

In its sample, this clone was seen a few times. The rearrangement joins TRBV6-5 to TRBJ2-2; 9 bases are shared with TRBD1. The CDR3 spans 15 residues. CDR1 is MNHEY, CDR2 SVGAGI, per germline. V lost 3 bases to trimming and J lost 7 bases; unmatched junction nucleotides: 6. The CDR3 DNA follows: TGTGCCAGCAGTTATTTTACAGGGGGCCACGGGGAGCTGTTTTTT. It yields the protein CASSYFTGGHGELFF.

CDR3 DNA sequence: TGTGCCAGCAGCTTAGGGACCTACAATGAGCAGTTCTTC. Translating gives CASSLGTYNEQFF. The genes are TRBV7-3 and TRBJ2-1; D uncertain. Germline V CDR1 and CDR2: SGHTA, FQGTGA. The V end lost 2 bases, the J end lost 2 bases, and 4 bases lay between the germline ends. The CDR3 is 13 amino acids. The complete variable domain, with remaining parts taken from reference TRBV7-3 and TRBJ2-1, reads GAGVSQTPSNKVTEKGKYVELRCDPISGHTALYWYRQSLGQGPEFLIYFQGTGAADDSGLPNDRFFAVRPEGSVSTLKIQRTERGDSAVYLCASSLGTYNEQFFGPGTRLTVL.

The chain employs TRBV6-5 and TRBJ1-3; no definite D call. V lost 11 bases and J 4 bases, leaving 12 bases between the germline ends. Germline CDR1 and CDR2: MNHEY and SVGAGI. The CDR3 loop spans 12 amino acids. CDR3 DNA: TGTGCCTCACGGGGAGGAGGAAACACCATATATTTT. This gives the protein CASRGGGNTIYF.

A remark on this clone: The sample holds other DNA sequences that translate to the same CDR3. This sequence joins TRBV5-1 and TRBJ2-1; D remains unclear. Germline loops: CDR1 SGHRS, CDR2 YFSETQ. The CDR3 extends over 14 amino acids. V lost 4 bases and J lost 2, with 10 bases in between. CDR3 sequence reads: CASSLDSTYNEQFF. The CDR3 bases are TGCGCCAGCAGCCTAGATAGCACCTACAATGAGCAGTTCTTC.

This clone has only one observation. CDR3 DNA: TGTGCCAGCAGCAACCCGGGAGTGTACAATGAGCAGTTCTTC. Residues: CASSNPGVYNEQFF. This chain uses TRBV21-1 with TRBJ2-1; TRBD2 is the table's D call and was not checked against the DNA. TRBV21-1 is marked as a pseudogene. The CDR3 has 14 residues.

The CDR3 is CASSPAGLASTDTQYF. The CDR3 nucleotides read TGTGCCAGCAGCCCCGCGGGACTAGCTAGCACAGATACGCAGTATTTT. The J gene is TRBJ2-3, the V gene TRBV11-2; the match to TRBD2 covers 9 bases. This CDR3 spans 16 amino acids. Germline trimming cut 5 bases from V and 0 bases from J; bases unmatched to any gene: 6. Per germline, CDR1 SGHAT and CDR2 FQNNGV.

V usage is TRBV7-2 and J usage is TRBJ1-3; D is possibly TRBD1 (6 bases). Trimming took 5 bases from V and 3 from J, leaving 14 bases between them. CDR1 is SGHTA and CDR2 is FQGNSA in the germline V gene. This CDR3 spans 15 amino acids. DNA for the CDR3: TGTGCCAGCAGCACCCCAGGGGCCGGTGGAAACACCATATATTTT. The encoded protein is CASSTPGAGGNTIYF.

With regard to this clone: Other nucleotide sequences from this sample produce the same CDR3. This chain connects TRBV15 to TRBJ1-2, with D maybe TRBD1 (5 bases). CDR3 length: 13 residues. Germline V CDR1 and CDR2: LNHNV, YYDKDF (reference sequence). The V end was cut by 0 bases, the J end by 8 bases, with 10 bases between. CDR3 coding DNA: TGTGCCACCAGCAGAGACCTTCAGGGAGGCTACACCTTC. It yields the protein CATSRDLQGGYTF.

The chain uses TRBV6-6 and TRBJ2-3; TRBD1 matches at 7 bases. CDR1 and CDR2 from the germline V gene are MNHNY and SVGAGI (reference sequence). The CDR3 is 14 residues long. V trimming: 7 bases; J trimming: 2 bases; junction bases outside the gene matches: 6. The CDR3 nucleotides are TGTGCCAGCAAAGGGGACAGAGACACAGATACGCAGTATTTT. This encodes CASKGDRDTDTQYF.

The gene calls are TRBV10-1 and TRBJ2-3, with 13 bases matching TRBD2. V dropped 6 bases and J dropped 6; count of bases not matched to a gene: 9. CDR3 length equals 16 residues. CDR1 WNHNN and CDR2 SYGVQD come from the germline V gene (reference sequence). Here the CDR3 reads CASSEQLAGGADTQYF. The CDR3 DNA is TGCGCCAGCAGCGAACAACTAGCGGGAGGGGCGGATACGCAGTATTTT.

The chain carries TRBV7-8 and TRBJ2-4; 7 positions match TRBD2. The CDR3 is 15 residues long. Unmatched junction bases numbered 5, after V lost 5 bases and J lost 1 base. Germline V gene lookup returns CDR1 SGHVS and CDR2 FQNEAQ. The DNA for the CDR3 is TGTGCCAGCAGCACCTCCGGGGGGGCCAAAAACATTCAGTACTTC. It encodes CASSTSGGAKNIQYF.

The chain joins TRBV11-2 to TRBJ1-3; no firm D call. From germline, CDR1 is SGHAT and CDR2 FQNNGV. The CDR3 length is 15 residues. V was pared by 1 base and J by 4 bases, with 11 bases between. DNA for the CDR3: TGTGCCAGCAGCTTAGGCCTGGGAGGCGGAAACACCATATATTTT. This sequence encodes CASSLGLGGGNTIYF.

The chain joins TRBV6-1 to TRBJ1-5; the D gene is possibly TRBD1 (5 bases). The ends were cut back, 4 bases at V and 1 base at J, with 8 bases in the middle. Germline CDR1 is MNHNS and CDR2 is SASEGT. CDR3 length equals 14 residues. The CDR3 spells CASSVGLSNQPQHF. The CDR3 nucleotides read TGTGCCAGCAGTGTGGGGCTGAGCAATCAGCCCCAGCATTTT.

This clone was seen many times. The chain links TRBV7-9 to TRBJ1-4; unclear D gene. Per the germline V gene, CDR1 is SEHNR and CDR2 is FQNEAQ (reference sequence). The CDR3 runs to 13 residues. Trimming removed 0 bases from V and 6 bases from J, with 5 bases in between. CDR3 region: CASSLAVYEKLFF. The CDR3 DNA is TGTGCCAGCAGCTTAGCCGTTTATGAAAAACTGTTTTTT. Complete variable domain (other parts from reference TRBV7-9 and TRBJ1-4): DTGVSQNPRHKITKRGQNVTFRCDPISEHNRLYWYRQTLGQGPEFLTYFQNEAQLEKSRLLSDRFSAERPKGSFSTLEIQRTEQGDSAMYLCASSLAVYEKLFFGSGTQLSVL.

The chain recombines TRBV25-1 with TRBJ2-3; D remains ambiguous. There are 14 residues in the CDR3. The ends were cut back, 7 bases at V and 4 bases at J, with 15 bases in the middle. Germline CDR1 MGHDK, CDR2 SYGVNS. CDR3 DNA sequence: TGTGCCAGCACCTCTAGTACGTACCCAGATACGCAGTATTTT. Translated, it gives CASTSSTYPDTQYF.

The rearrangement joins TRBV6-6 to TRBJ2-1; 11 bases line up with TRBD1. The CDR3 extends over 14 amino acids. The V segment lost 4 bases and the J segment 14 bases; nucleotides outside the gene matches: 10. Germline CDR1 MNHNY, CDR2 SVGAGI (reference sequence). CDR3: CASSFAGQGARKFF. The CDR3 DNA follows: TGTGCCAGCAGTTTCGCAGGACAGGGGGCCAGGAAGTTCTTC.

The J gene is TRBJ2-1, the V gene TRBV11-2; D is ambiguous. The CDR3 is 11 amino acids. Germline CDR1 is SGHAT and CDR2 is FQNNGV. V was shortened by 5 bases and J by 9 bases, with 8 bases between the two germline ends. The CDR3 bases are TGTGCCAGCAGCCAGTCCATTGAGCAGTTCTTC. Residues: CASSQSIEQFF.

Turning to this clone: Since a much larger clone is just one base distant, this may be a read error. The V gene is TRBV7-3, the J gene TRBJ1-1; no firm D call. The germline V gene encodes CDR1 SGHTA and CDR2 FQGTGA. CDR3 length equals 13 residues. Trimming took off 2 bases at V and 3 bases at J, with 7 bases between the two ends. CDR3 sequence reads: CASSLEEDTEAFF. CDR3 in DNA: TGTGCCAGCAGCTTAGAGGAGGACACTGAAGCTTTCTTT.

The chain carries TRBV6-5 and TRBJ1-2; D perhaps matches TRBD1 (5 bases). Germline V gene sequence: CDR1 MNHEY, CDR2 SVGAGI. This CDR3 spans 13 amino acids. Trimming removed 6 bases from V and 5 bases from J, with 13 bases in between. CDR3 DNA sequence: TGTGCCAGCAGCAAACCGGAGGGGTATGGCTACACCTTC. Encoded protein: CASSKPEGYGYTF.

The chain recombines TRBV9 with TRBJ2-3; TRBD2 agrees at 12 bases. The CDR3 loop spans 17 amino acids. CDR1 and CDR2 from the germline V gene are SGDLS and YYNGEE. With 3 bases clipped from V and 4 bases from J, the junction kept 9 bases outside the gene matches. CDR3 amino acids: CASSESSLAGGADTQYF. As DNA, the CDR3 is TGTGCCAGCAGCGAGTCCTCTCTAGCGGGAGGGGCAGATACGCAGTATTTT. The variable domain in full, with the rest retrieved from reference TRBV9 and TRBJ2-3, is DSGVTQTPKHLITATGQRVTLRCSPRSGDLSVYWYQQSLDQGLQFLIQYYNGEERAKGNILERFSAQQFPDLHSELNLSSLELGDSALYFCASSESSLAGGADTQYFGPGTRLTVL.

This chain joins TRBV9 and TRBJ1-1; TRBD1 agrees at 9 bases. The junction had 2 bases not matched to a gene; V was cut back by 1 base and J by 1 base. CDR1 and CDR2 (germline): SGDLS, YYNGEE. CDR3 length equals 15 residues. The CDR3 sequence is CASSVTGGPNTEAFF. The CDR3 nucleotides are TGTGCCAGCAGCGTAACAGGGGGCCCGAACACTGAAGCTTTCTTT. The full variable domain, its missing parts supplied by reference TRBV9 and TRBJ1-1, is DSGVTQTPKHLITATGQRVTLRCSPRSGDLSVYWYQQSLDQGLQFLIQYYNGEERAKGNILERFSAQQFPDLHSELNLSSLELGDSALYFCASSVTGGPNTEAFFGQGTRLTVV.

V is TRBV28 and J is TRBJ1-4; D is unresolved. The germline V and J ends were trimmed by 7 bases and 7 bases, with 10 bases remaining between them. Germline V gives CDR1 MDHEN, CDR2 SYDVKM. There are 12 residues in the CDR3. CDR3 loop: CASMAGGEKLFF. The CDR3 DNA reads TGTGCCAGCATGGCAGGCGGTGAAAAACTGTTTTTT.

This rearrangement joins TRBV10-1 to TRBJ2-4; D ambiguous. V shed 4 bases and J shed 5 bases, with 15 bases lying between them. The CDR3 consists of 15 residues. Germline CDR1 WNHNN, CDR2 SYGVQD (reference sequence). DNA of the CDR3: TGCGCCAGCAGTGGAGGTTCCCTTCCTGAAAACATTCAGTACTTC. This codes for CASSGGSLPENIQYF.

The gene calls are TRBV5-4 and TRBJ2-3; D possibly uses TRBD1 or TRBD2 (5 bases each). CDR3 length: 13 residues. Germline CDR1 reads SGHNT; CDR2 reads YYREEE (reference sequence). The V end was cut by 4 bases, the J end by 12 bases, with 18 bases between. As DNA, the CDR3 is TGTGCCAGCAGCCCGGGGCACGAACATATCCAGTATTTT. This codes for CASSPGHEHIQYF. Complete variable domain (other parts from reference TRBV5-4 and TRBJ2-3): ETGVTQSPTHLIKTRGQQVTLRCSSQSGHNTVSWYQQALGQGPQFIFQYYREEENGRGNFPPRFSGLQFPNYSSELNVNALELDDSALYLCASSPGHEHIQYFGPGTRLTVL.

As DNA, the CDR3 is TGTGCCAGCGAAACACAGGGGGTGCACACTGAAGCTTTCTTT. Its protein product is CASETQGVHTEAFF. V usage is TRBV6-5 and J usage is TRBJ1-1; 8 bases align to TRBD1. J lost 3 bases, V lost 8 bases, and 8 bases had no gene match. The CDR3 is 14 amino acids. Germline CDR1 reads MNHEY; CDR2 reads SVGAGI.